This T cell receptor (beta chain) was identified in a study of T cell responses to AZD1222 COVID-19 vaccine. J lost 7 bases, V lost 4 bases, and 4 bases had no gene match. Germline CDR1 reads SQVTM; CDR2 reads ANQGSEA. This CDR3 is built from 12 residues. The method was immunoSEQ multiplex PCR; TCRdb's version includes in-frame clones alone and lacks a portion of them. This sample has 120,000 to 150,000 clones; under 95% occur once, and the top ten carry around 5%. On this clone: No antigen is known for it.

Whole-study results and caveats: Donors were largely white British and mainly female; clonal diversity was possibly underestimated. At 160-218 and 743-854, vaccine-associated CD4 TCRs were dominant, and they spanned spike. At study baseline, merely roughly 6 AZD1222 recipients were seropositive.

This chain joins TRBV29-1 and TRBJ2-1; 7 bases are a match to TRBD1. The sequences come from peripheral blood, collected on day 0 of AZD1222 vaccination. The receptor was isolated from an adult in good health. The CDR3 loop reads CSVGQGPNEQFF. As DNA, the CDR3 is TGCAGCGTTGGACAGGGTCCAAATGAGCAGTTCTTC.